Reported below is one TCR beta chain. This CDR3 spans 19 amino acids. The V gene's germline CDR1 is WNHNN and CDR2 SYGVQD (reference sequence). The junction had 17 bases not matched to a gene; V was cut back by 8 bases and J by 4 bases. Authors' analysis steps: It was from reference gene primer amplification that nucleated cell counts were estimated. Using immunoSEQ multiplex PCR, the repertoire was profiled, and TCRdb retains in-frame clones only, with some absent. V and J calls and clone size are as listed in that table; D and trimming were resolved from the DNA. The sample records tens of thousands of clones, approximately 90% being singletons. These data come from a study of blood T cell repertoires in COVID-19. Looking at the study overall: Acute and convalescent COVID-19 samples came from the United States, Italy and Spain. Sample material is recorded as cDNA or gDNA derived from T cells, B-cell-depleted T cells, or PBMCs.

J is TRBJ2-1 and V is TRBV10-1; 13 bases map to TRBD2. The receptor was derived from a man in his sixties with acute or convalescent COVID-19. Specimen: peripheral blood. The chain's CDR3 is CASVGVTSGGALLYNEQFF. The DNA of the CDR3 is TGCGCCAGCGTTGGGGTAACTAGCGGGGGGGCTTTACTTTACAATGAGCAGTTCTTC.